The next 22 T cell receptor beta chains were all read from a single sample in a study of blood T cell repertoires in COVID-19 (dated by TCRdb to 2020 to 2021). Library preparation employed the immunoSEQ multiplex PCR assay. TCRdb's version of the immuneACCESS table is confined to in-frame rearrangements and falls short of the full clone set. An unresolved V gene accounts for under half of the shortfall where checked; the remainder is of unknown origin. In all, the sample holds about 130,000 clones, and about 79% of those were seen once. About 40% of the sample is in the top ten clones. The source material was peripheral blood. These receptors all come from a man between 40 and 49 years old with active or convalescent COVID-19.

The V gene is TRBV4-2, the J gene TRBJ1-1; D call uncertain. Trimming took off 4 bases at V and 2 bases at J, with 8 bases between the two ends. Germline assignment: CDR1 LGHNA and CDR2 YNFKEQ. The CDR3 spans 13 residues. CDR3 DNA: TGTGCCAGCAGCCCTCTCCTAAACACTGAAGCTTTCTTT. Translated: CASSPLLNTEAFF.

The count of this clone is one. The V and J genes are TRBV6-5 and TRBJ1-1; possibly TRBD1 for D (6 bases). Trimming took 5 bases from V and 10 from J, leaving 11 bases between them. The CDR3 consists of 11 residues. Germline V gene data show CDR1 as MNHEY and CDR2 as SVGAGI. As DNA, the CDR3 is TGTGCCAGCAGTCTCAGGGGAGTAGCTTTCTTT. It specifies CASSLRGVAFF.

In its sample, this clone was seen a few times. CDR3 in amino acids: CASSDAGYGYGYTF. CDR3 sequence (DNA): TGTGCCAGTAGTGACGCAGGCTACGGCTATGGCTACACCTTC. The chain uses TRBV19 and TRBJ1-2; D gene ambiguous. V shed 5 bases and J shed 4 bases, with 14 bases lying between them. Looked up from germline, CDR1 is LNHDA and CDR2 is SQIVND (reference sequence). The CDR3 covers 14 residues.

The V call is TRBV4-1, the J call TRBJ1-1, with 7 bases matching TRBD1. From germline, CDR1 is MGHRA and CDR2 YSYEKL. J gave up 4 bases and V 1 base, and 3 bases lay outside the gene matches. The CDR3 has 14 residues. CDR3 sequence reads: CASSQVRGSTEAFF. CDR3 nucleotides: TGCGCCAGCAGCCAAGTCAGGGGGTCCACTGAAGCTTTCTTT.

This clone was recorded only once. V is TRBV11-1 and J is TRBJ2-7; maybe TRBD2 (6 bases). V was trimmed by 2 bases and J by 3 bases, leaving 14 bases between them. This CDR3 has 15 residues. Germline V lookup: CDR1 SGHAT, CDR2 FQDESV (reference sequence). The chain's CDR3 is CASSLLAGYYYEQYF. For the CDR3, the DNA is TGTGCCAGCAGCTTATTGGCGGGATATTACTACGAGCAGTACTTC.

This clone appeared once. The rearrangement uses TRBV7-2 and TRBJ2-2; the D is unclear. Looked up from germline, CDR1 is SGHTA and CDR2 is FQGNSA. Trimming removed 5 bases from V and 2 bases from J, with 12 bases in between. CDR3 length equals 15 residues. CDR3 loop: CASSPGHSNTGELFF. Written as DNA, the CDR3 is TGTGCCAGCAGCCCGGGTCACTCTAACACCGGGGAGCTGTTTTTT.

V gene TRBV5-5 combines with J gene TRBJ1-1; D might be TRBD1 (6 bases). Germline V gene sequence: CDR1 SGHKS, CDR2 YYEKEE (reference sequence). V was shortened by 4 bases and J by 1 base, with 11 bases between the two germline ends. The CDR3 sequence is 14 residues long. Here the CDR3 DNA reads TGTGCCAGCAGCGGGGGCTACGGGAACACTGAAGCTTTCTTT. Its protein product is CASSGGYGNTEAFF. The full variable domain, its missing parts supplied by reference TRBV5-5 and TRBJ1-1, is DAGVTQSPTHLIKTRGQQVTLRCSPISGHKSVSWYQQVLGQGPQFIFQYYEKEERGRGNFPDRFSARQFPNYSSELNVNALLLGDSALYLCASSGGYGNTEAFFGQGTRLTVV.

The chain uses TRBV10-3 and TRBJ1-2, with TRBD1 matching over 8 bases. The CDR3 spans 13 residues. Germline V gene sequence: CDR1 ENHRY, CDR2 SYGVKD. With V trimmed by 9 bases and J by 2 bases, 5 bases remained unmatched. CDR3 DNA sequence: TGTGCCATTGACAGGGGATTGAACTATGGCTACACCTTC. Amino acids: CAIDRGLNYGYTF.

The chain joins TRBV2 to TRBJ1-4, with 11 bases lining up with TRBD1. Germline V lookup: CDR1 SNHLY, CDR2 FYNNEI. The CDR3 is made up of 16 amino acids. V dropped 4 bases and J dropped 7; count of bases not matched to a gene: 8. Here the CDR3 DNA reads TGTGCCAGCAGTGCGGGACAGGGGGGATCATTTGAAAAACTGTTTTTT. Amino acid sequence: CASSAGQGGSFEKLFF.

The chain links TRBV7-2 to TRBJ1-1, with 10 bases identical to TRBD1. V lost 5 bases to trimming and J lost 6 bases; unmatched junction nucleotides: 6. This CDR3 is built from 14 residues. The germline CDR1 and CDR2 sequences are SGHTA and FQGNSA. The CDR3 region has the DNA TGTGCCAGCAGCATGGACAGGGGGATTTCTGAAGCTTTCTTT. Amino acids: CASSMDRGISEAFF.

The chain uses TRBV5-8 and TRBJ2-2, with a possible D match to TRBD1 (6 bases). This CDR3 contains 16 residues. Between the trimmed V and J ends, which lost 2 bases and 8 bases, there was a span of 19 bases. Germline V gene sequence: CDR1 SGHTS, CDR2 YDEGEE. CDR3: CASSFFSGERAGELFF. The CDR3, as DNA: TGTGCCAGCAGCTTCTTCTCAGGGGAAAGAGCAGGGGAGCTGTTTTTT.

This clone was seen once. The genes are TRBV30 and TRBJ1-2; D not certain. Trimming cost V 5 bases and J 2 bases, with 21 bases left between them. Germline-derived CDR1 and CDR2 are GTSNPN and SVGIG (reference sequence). The CDR3 has 16 residues. DNA of the CDR3: TGTGCCTGGTCCCTTTGGCGGGTGGAAGGGAACTATGGCTACACCTTC. Protein product: CAWSLWRVEGNYGYTF.

Only one count was recorded for this clone. This chain connects TRBV12-3 or TRBV12-4 to TRBJ1-3; a weak D match, TRBD1 (6 bases). V was pared by 3 bases and J by 6 bases, with 9 bases between. The length of the CDR3 is 13 residues. The CDR3 DNA reads TGTGCCAGCAGTTTGAACAGGGCAAACACCATATATTTT. Translated, it gives CASSLNRANTIYF.

The chain recombines TRBV3-1 (or the pseudogene TRBV3-2) with TRBJ1-1; D call uncertain. Trimming took 5 bases from V and 5 from J, leaving 9 bases between them. CDR3 size: 12 residues. Germline V gene lookup returns CDR1 LGHDT and CDR2 YNNKEL (reference sequence). CDR3 DNA: TGTGCCAGCAGCTACTACGGGACTGAAGCTTTCTTT. Its protein is CASSYYGTEAFF.

V and J are TRBV5-6 and TRBJ2-7; D is perhaps TRBD1 (6 bases). Per germline, CDR1 SGHDT and CDR2 YYEEEE. This CDR3 is 14 amino acids long. V was trimmed by 6 bases and J by 2 bases, leaving 15 bases between them. As DNA, the CDR3 is TGTGCCAGCACCACCCCCAGGGGAACCTACGAGCAGTACTTC. Translated: CASTTPRGTYEQYF.

CDR3 in amino acids: CASSQGYSSYNEQFF. CDR3 DNA: TGTGCCAGCTCCCAGGGCTATAGCTCCTACAATGAGCAGTTCTTC. V and J are TRBV18 and TRBJ2-1, with a tentative D call TRBD1 (5 bases). Germline CDR1 reads KGHSH; CDR2 reads LQKENI. CDR3 size: 15 residues. The V end lost 6 bases, the J end lost 0 bases, and 12 bases lay between the germline ends.

V gene TRBV25-1 combines with J gene TRBJ2-7; 10 bases match TRBD2. Germline CDR1 reads MGHDK; CDR2 reads SYGVNS. This CDR3 is 14 amino acids long. V lost 6 bases to trimming and J lost 2 bases; unmatched junction nucleotides: 4. The CDR3 DNA reads TGTGCCAGCAGGAGTAGCGGGAGGCCCTACGAGCAGTACTTC. Protein sequence: CASRSSGRPYEQYF.

The chain links TRBV7-2 to TRBJ2-7, with a tentative D call TRBD1 (6 bases). The germline V gene has CDR1 SGHTA and CDR2 FQGNSA. The CDR3 has 14 amino acids. Trimming took off 7 bases at V and 0 bases at J, with 13 bases between the two ends. In DNA form, the CDR3 reads TGTGCCAGCAAGCCGGGACATATCTCCTACGAGCAGTACTTC. It specifies CASKPGHISYEQYF.

The chain has TRBV11-3 and TRBJ2-1; 9 bases fit TRBD1. V lost 5 bases and J lost 5; bases outside the gene matches: 4. The CDR3 sequence is 14 residues long. CDR1 is SGHNT and CDR2 is YENEEA in the germline V gene. DNA of the CDR3: TGTGCCAGCAGCCGGGACAGGGCGGACAATGAGCAGTTCTTC. It specifies CASSRDRADNEQFF.

This clone appeared a few times. The V call is TRBV4-1, the J call TRBJ1-1, with D possibly TRBD1 on 5 matching bases. There are 17 residues in the CDR3. Germline CDR1 reads MGHRA; CDR2 reads YSYEKL. V lost 2 bases and J 1 base, leaving 17 bases between the germline ends. The CDR3 nucleotides are TGCGCCAGCAGCCAATTGCGGACAAGGAATGGGAACACTGAAGCTTTCTTT. It encodes CASSQLRTRNGNTEAFF.

The V gene is TRBV11-1, the J gene TRBJ2-3; possibly TRBD2 for D (6 bases). In germline, CDR1 is SGHAT, CDR2 FQDESV (reference sequence). The CDR3 loop spans 15 amino acids. The ends were cut back, 4 bases at V and 3 bases at J, with 14 bases in the middle. CDR3 loop: CASSSPGTPTDTQYF. The CDR3 DNA reads as TGTGCCAGCAGCTCCCCCGGGACTCCTACAGATACGCAGTATTTT.

Ten or more counts support this clone. This sequence joins TRBV11-3 and TRBJ1-1; D is ambiguous. V shed 0 bases and J shed 0 bases, with 8 bases lying between them. The CDR3 is made up of 15 amino acids. The germline V gene encodes CDR1 SGHNT and CDR2 YENEEA. CDR3 sequence (DNA): TGTGCCAGCAGCTTAGATCGGGTAATGAACACTGAAGCTTTCTTT. Translated: CASSLDRVMNTEAFF.